These 25 T cell receptor beta chains were all obtained from the same sample, sequenced in a study of blood T cell repertoires in COVID-19. Clones were read by immunoSEQ multiplex PCR, and TCRdb kept only the in-frame ones, dropping some. The data contain fewer than 110,000 clones, about 93% of them singletons. The sequencing sample was made of peripheral blood. Receptor source: a woman in her twenties or thirties with acute or convalescent COVID-19.

V gene TRBV19 combines with J gene TRBJ2-1; possibly TRBD1 for D (5 bases). Trimming took off 1 base at V and 4 bases at J, with 11 bases between the two ends. The CDR3 runs to 15 residues. Looked up from germline, CDR1 is LNHDA and CDR2 is SQIVND (reference sequence). CDR3 sequence reads: CASSIAHDRYNEQFF. The CDR3 DNA reads as TGTGCCAGTAGTATAGCCCATGACAGATACAATGAGCAGTTCTTC.

This clone showed up just once. The gene calls are TRBV4-1 and TRBJ2-7; weak D call: TRBD1 (6 bases). Germline CDR1 reads MGHRA; CDR2 reads YSYEKL. The germline V and J ends were trimmed by 1 base and 0 bases, with 10 bases remaining between them. The CDR3 sequence is 15 residues long. The CDR3 region is CASSQGTGSSYEQYF. CDR3 in DNA: TGCGCCAGCAGCCAAGGTACAGGGAGCTCCTACGAGCAGTACTTC.

V gene TRBV15 combines with J gene TRBJ2-7; maybe TRBD2 (5 bases). The germline gives CDR1 LNHNV, CDR2 YYDKDF (reference sequence). The CDR3 runs 16 residues. The V end lost 0 bases, the J end lost 7 bases, and 19 bases lay between the germline ends. The CDR3 loop reads CATSRDRANKGGEQYF. In nucleotides, the CDR3 is TGTGCCACCAGCAGAGATCGGGCTAACAAGGGCGGGGAGCAGTACTTC. Combining the CDR3 with reference TRBV15 and TRBJ2-7 gives the whole variable domain DAMVIQNPRYQVTQFGKPVTLSCSQTLNHNVMYWYQQKSSQAPKLLFHYYDKDFNNEADTPDNFQSRRPNTSFCFLDIRSPGLGDTAMYLCATSRDRANKGGEQYFGPGTRLTVT.

V usage is TRBV5-1 and J usage is TRBJ1-1; no reliable D call. With 3 bases removed from V and 3 bases from J, the gap between germline ends came to 9 bases. Germline V lookup: CDR1 SGHRS, CDR2 YFSETQ. This CDR3 is built from 13 residues. Here the CDR3 reads CASSSGSYTEAFF. CDR3 nucleotide sequence: TGCGCCAGCAGCTCCGGGAGCTACACTGAAGCTTTCTTT.

The chain uses TRBV18 and TRBJ2-7; D is possibly TRBD2 (6 bases). This CDR3 spans 16 amino acids. The ends were cut back, 0 bases at V and 5 bases at J, with 17 bases in the middle. The V gene's germline CDR1 is KGHSH and CDR2 LQKENI. The CDR3 DNA is TGTGCCAGCTCACCACCGGTCGGGCAGGGAGGTAACGAGCAGTACTTC. Protein: CASSPPVGQGGNEQYF.

This CDR3 reads CASSQDRGAPYEQYF. The CDR3 bases are TGCGCCAGCAGCCAAGATCGGGGGGCCCCCTACGAGCAGTACTTC. The chain combines TRBV4-3 with TRBJ2-7, with D possibly matching TRBD2 (7 bases). The CDR3 spans 15 residues. Germline assignment: CDR1 LGHNA and CDR2 YSLEER. V was trimmed by 0 bases and J by 2 bases, leaving 11 bases between them.

The chain combines TRBV28 with TRBJ2-7; TRBD1 might be the D (6 bases). Germline V gene data show CDR1 as MDHEN and CDR2 as SYDVKM. The CDR3 loop spans 15 amino acids. V lost 2 bases to trimming and J lost 0 bases, with 11 bases between them. The CDR3 sequence is CASSLRTVSSYEQYF. CDR3 nucleotide sequence: TGTGCCAGCAGTTTACGGACAGTGAGCTCCTACGAGCAGTACTTC. The variable domain in full, completed from reference TRBV28 and TRBJ2-7, reads DVKVTQSSRYLVKRTGEKVFLECVQDMDHENMFWYRQDPGLGLRLIYFSYDVKMKEKGDIPEGYSVSREKKERFSLILESASTNQTSMYLCASSLRTVSSYEQYFGPGTRLTVT.

The rearrangement uses TRBV11-3 and TRBJ1-3; no clear D. Germline V gene sequence: CDR1 SGHNT, CDR2 YENEEA. Trimming left V 2 bases short and J 2 bases short, with 16 bases between. CDR3 size: 17 residues. The CDR3 DNA is TGTGCCAGCAGCTTAAATAGCAAGGCCCGGCCTGGAAACACCATATATTTT. Translated: CASSLNSKARPGNTIYF.

The chain couples TRBV30 to TRBJ1-2, with D hard to call. The CDR3 sequence is 13 residues long. Germline V gene lookup returns CDR1 GTSNPN and CDR2 SVGIG (reference sequence). V dropped 2 bases and J dropped 8 bases, with 15 bases sitting between them. The DNA for the CDR3 is TGTGCCTGGAGTCGACGGAGGGAAGGAGGCTACACCTTC. This gives the protein CAWSRRREGGYTF.

This clone has a single count. The chain employs TRBV9 and TRBJ1-1; unclear D gene. V was clipped by 0 bases and J by 2 bases, with 5 bases between them. This CDR3 comprises 13 residues. CDR1 is SGDLS and CDR2 is YYNGEE in the germline V gene. CDR3 sequence: CASSVVVNTEAFF. The CDR3, as DNA: TGTGCCAGCAGCGTAGTAGTTAACACTGAAGCTTTCTTT.

The J gene is TRBJ1-5, the V gene TRBV28; D uncertain. From germline, CDR1 is MDHEN and CDR2 SYDVKM. V shed 5 bases and J shed 6 bases, with 8 bases lying between them. The CDR3 extends over 12 amino acids. DNA for the CDR3: TGTGCCAGCAGTAGGCGGATTCAGCCCCAGCATTTT. Its protein is CASSRRIQPQHF.

The chain employs TRBV11-2 and TRBJ1-2, with 7 bases aligning to TRBD1. V trimming: 1 base; J trimming: 4 bases; junction bases outside the gene matches: 15. The CDR3 sequence is 18 residues long. Looked up from germline, CDR1 is SGHAT and CDR2 is FQNNGV. This CDR3 is CASSLGGKRGRESYGYTF. DNA of the CDR3: TGTGCCAGCAGCTTAGGAGGCAAAAGGGGGCGAGAAAGCTATGGCTACACCTTC. The whole variable domain, remainder taken from reference TRBV11-2 and TRBJ1-2, is EAGVAQSPRYKIIEKRQSVAFWCNPISGHATLYWYQQILGQGPKLLIQFQNNGVVDDSQLPKDRFSAERLKGVDSTLKIQPAKLEDSAVYLCASSLGGKRGRESYGYTFGSGTRLTVV.

The rearrangement joins TRBV7-2 to TRBJ2-5; 12 bases map to TRBD2. CDR1 and CDR2 (germline): SGHTA, FQGNSA. With 4 bases clipped from V and 1 base from J, the junction kept 7 bases outside the gene matches. This CDR3 comprises 17 residues. CDR3 protein: CASSSFGLAGLQETQYF. As DNA, the CDR3 is TGTGCCAGCAGCTCATTCGGACTAGCGGGGCTCCAAGAGACCCAGTACTTC.

The chain uses TRBV6-5 and TRBJ1-4; 7 bases are shared with TRBD1. V was pared by 0 bases and J by 8 bases, with 9 bases of the junction left unmatched. Germline V gene data show CDR1 as MNHEY and CDR2 as SVGAGI. The CDR3 is 16 residues long. DNA of the CDR3: TGTGCCAGCAGTTACTCCGGAGGGGGCCAGAGGGAAAAACTGTTTTTT. Translated, it gives CASSYSGGGQREKLFF.

The chain employs TRBV6-2 or TRBV6-3 and TRBJ1-1; D not resolved. Germline values: CDR1 MNHEY, CDR2 SVGEGT. Trimming took off 2 bases at V and 11 bases at J, with 12 bases between the two ends. This CDR3 comprises 12 residues. The CDR3 here is CASSYPPPGAFF. CDR3 DNA: TGTGCCAGCAGTTACCCGCCCCCGGGGGCTTTCTTT.

The V and J genes are TRBV15 and TRBJ1-5; D is perhaps TRBD1 (6 bases). The CDR3 runs 15 residues. The ends were cut back, 8 bases at V and 2 bases at J, with 16 bases in the middle. In germline, CDR1 is LNHNV, CDR2 YYDKDF (reference sequence). CDR3 in DNA: TGTGCCACCGCAGGGGCCCTTTCGGGCAATCAGCCCCAGCATTTT. This sequence encodes CATAGALSGNQPQHF.

The gene calls are TRBV28 and TRBJ2-4, with D possibly TRBD2 on 6 matching bases. Germline V gene data show CDR1 as MDHEN and CDR2 as SYDVKM. This CDR3 spans 17 amino acids. Trimming removed 9 bases from V and 2 bases from J, with 23 bases in between. The CDR3 loop is CASYGPHWGGTKNIQYF. CDR3 in DNA: TGTGCCAGTTATGGGCCTCACTGGGGCGGGACCAAAAACATTCAGTACTTC.

The rearrangement joins TRBV11-3 to TRBJ1-3, with 7 bases matching TRBD1. The CDR3 consists of 16 residues. The ends lost 4 bases at V and 0 bases at J; junction bases unmatched: 6. Germline V gene sequence: CDR1 SGHNT, CDR2 YENEEA. Written as DNA, the CDR3 is TGTGCCAGCAGCTCAGGGGGAACCAGCTCTGGAAACACCATATATTTT. This sequence encodes CASSSGGTSSGNTIYF.

The chain joins TRBV7-2 to TRBJ1-5, with D possibly TRBD1 on 5 matching bases. The CDR3 totals 13 residues. Germline V CDR1 and CDR2: SGHTA, FQGNSA. V was shortened by 3 bases and J by 7 bases, with 10 bases between the two germline ends. The DNA for the CDR3 is TGTGCCAGCAGCTTGGGGGGGTTCCAGCCCCAGCATTTT. Translating it yields CASSLGGFQPQHF.

The chain links TRBV14 to TRBJ2-5; TRBD2 aligns across 8 bases. Germline V gene lookup returns CDR1 SGHDN and CDR2 FVKESK. The CDR3 contains 16 residues. The V and J ends lost 1 base and 4 bases, in that order; junction bases with no gene match: 8. The CDR3 loop is CASSQATSASLETQYF. The CDR3 DNA reads TGTGCCAGCAGCCAAGCGACTAGCGCTAGTCTAGAGACCCAGTACTTC.

With regard to this clone: A read error may account for a junction end that differs from germline. V gene TRBV12-5 combines with J gene TRBJ2-1; the match to TRBD2 covers 11 bases. The V gene's germline CDR1 is LGHNT and CDR2 FRNRAP. The CDR3 runs 13 residues. CDR3 in amino acids: CAGGLAGINEQFF. In DNA, the CDR3 is TGTGCTGGTGGACTAGCGGGTATCAATGAGCAGTTCTTC. Using reference TRBV12-5 and TRBJ2-1 for the parts outside the CDR3, the full variable domain is DARVTQTPRHKVTEMGQEVTMRCQPILGHNTVFWYRQTMMQGLELLAYFRNRAPLDDSGMPKDRFSAEMPDATLATLKIQPSEPRDSAVYFCAGGLAGINEQFFGPGTRLTVL.

V usage is TRBV6-5 and J usage is TRBJ1-3; 9 bases align to TRBD1. The germline gives CDR1 MNHEY, CDR2 SVGAGI. The CDR3 consists of 15 residues. V shed 7 bases and J 4 bases; nucleotides not matched to a gene: 8. The CDR3 coding sequence is TGTGCCAGCATTCCCGGACAGGGGCGCGGAAACACCATATATTTT. Translating gives CASIPGQGRGNTIYF.

The chain links TRBV6-8 to TRBJ1-5; no clear D gene. This CDR3 has 11 amino acids. The V and J ends lost 5 bases and 15 bases respectively, with 14 bases between them. The germline gives CDR1 MNHGY, CDR2 SAAAGT. CDR3 bases: TGTGCCAGCAGTGCCGCGGGCGGTAGGCATTTT. Its translation: CASSAAGGRHF.

This clone was observed a few times. The chain joins TRBV6-2 or TRBV6-3 to TRBJ2-7, with TRBD2 matching over 8 bases. V dropped 2 bases and J dropped 4; count of bases not matched to a gene: 1. Germline loops: CDR1 MNHEY, CDR2 SVGEGT. CDR3 size: 13 residues. CDR3 amino acids: CASSYAGGYEQYF. CDR3 DNA: TGTGCCAGCAGTTACGCGGGGGGTTACGAGCAGTACTTC.

This chain connects TRBV4-2 to TRBJ1-4; D gene ambiguous. V was trimmed by 4 bases and J by 10 bases, leaving 22 bases between them. This CDR3 contains 16 residues. The germline gives CDR1 LGHNA, CDR2 YNFKEQ. The CDR3 coding sequence is TGTGCCAGCAGCCCGAATGCCCGGAGGTACACCCGAAAACTGTTTTTT. It encodes CASSPNARRYTRKLFF.